This is a list of T cell receptor beta chains from one sample in a study of tumor-infiltrating lymphocytes in primary liver carcinoma. Each CDR3 protein gets one entry after TCRdb re-called the multiplex PCR reads with MiXCR. The repertoire holds roughly 190,000 distinct CDR3 sequences, with around four fifths as singletons. Sequenced sample: tumor tissue from primary liver carcinoma. These receptors originate from a man aged 40-55 years with primary liver carcinoma and hepatitis B virus infection. Both conserved end residues are part of each CDR3. The D gene is left open where the match is weak. The size field is filled for only some rows; it gives once, few, many or a size class.

d_gene: TRBD2
j_gene: TRBJ2-1
len: 16
v_gene: TRBV5-5
abundance: NA
CDR3aa: CASSLEGTNRGNEQFF
CDR3nt: TGTGCCAGCAGCTTGGAAGGGACTAACCGGGGGAATGAGCAGTTCTTC

d_gene: NA
j_gene: TRBJ1-1
len: 13
v_gene: TRBV7-9
abundance: NA
CDR3aa: CAITGRPNIEAFF
CDR3nt: TGTGCCATCACCGGCAGACCGAACATTGAAGCTTTCTTT

d_gene: TRBD1
j_gene: TRBJ2-1
len: 15
v_gene: TRBV6-1
abundance: NA
CDR3aa: CASGGDRGFSDKQFF
CDR3nt: TGTGCCAGCGGTGGGGACAGGGGGTTTAGCGATAAGCAGTTCTTC

d_gene: TRBD2
j_gene: TRBJ2-5
len: 16
v_gene: TRBV28
abundance: NA
CDR3aa: CASSLGLVGNQETQYF
CDR3nt: TGTGCCAGCAGTTTGGGACTAGTGGGGAATCAAGAGACCCAGTACTTC

d_gene: TRBD2
j_gene: TRBJ2-2
len: 18
v_gene: TRBV6-2/TRBV6-3
abundance: NA
CDR3aa: CASSYSSKREINIWELFF
CDR3nt: TGTGCCAGCAGTTACTCGAGTAAGCGGGAGATAAACATCTGGGAGCTGTTTTTT

d_gene: NA
j_gene: TRBJ2-7
len: 15
v_gene: TRBV6-1
abundance: NA
CDR3aa: CASGVGTVGSYGQYF
CDR3nt: TGTGCCAGCGGTGTTGGGACGGTGGGCTCCTACGGGCAGTACTTC

d_gene: TRBD1
j_gene: TRBJ1-4
len: 13
v_gene: TRBV29-1
abundance: NA
CDR3aa: CSVERQGDEKPFF
CDR3nt: TGCAGCGTTGAACGTCAGGGGGACGAAAAACCGTTTTTT

d_gene: NA
j_gene: TRBJ2-5
len: 12
v_gene: TRBV7-8
abundance: NA
CDR3aa: CASSRHWEAQYF
CDR3nt: TGTGCCAGCAGCCGACATTGGGAGGCCCAGTACTTC

d_gene: NA
j_gene: TRBJ2-5
len: 13
v_gene: TRBV6-6
abundance: NA
CDR3aa: CASCYRDQDTQYF
CDR3nt: TGTGCCAGCTGTTACCGGGATCAAGATACCCAGTACTTC

d_gene: NA
j_gene: TRBJ2-2
len: 15
v_gene: TRBV4-1
abundance: NA
CDR3aa: CTSSQDLSSAGELFF
CDR3nt: TGCACCAGCAGCCAAGACCTAAGCAGTGCAGGGGAGCTGTTTTTT

d_gene: NA
j_gene: TRBJ1-4
len: 16
v_gene: TRBV6-1
abundance: NA
CDR3aa: CTNSEAGMATNEKLFF
CDR3nt: TGTACCAACAGTGAAGCGGGTATGGCAACTAATGAAAAACTGTTTTTT

d_gene: NA
j_gene: TRBJ2-7
len: 14
v_gene: TRBV5-1
abundance: once
CDR3aa: CASSQGHGHDEQYF
CDR3nt: TGTGCCAGCAGCCAGGGACATGGGCATGACGAGCAGTACTTC

d_gene: NA
j_gene: TRBJ2-5
len: 15
v_gene: TRBV10-3
abundance: few
CDR3aa: CAISDRERGMETQYF
CDR3nt: TGTGCCATCAGTGACCGGGAGAGGGGGATGGAGACACAGTACTTC

d_gene: NA
j_gene: TRBJ1-1
len: 16
v_gene: TRBV12-3/TRBV12-4
abundance: NA
CDR3aa: CASSLAPPRLDTEAFF
CDR3nt: TGTGCCAGTAGTTTAGCACCGCCCAGGCTCGACACTGAAGCTTTCTTT

d_gene: NA
j_gene: TRBJ1-1
len: 13
v_gene: TRBV7-9
abundance: many
CDR3aa: CASSLNRQGEAFF
CDR3nt: TGTGCCAGCAGCTTAAATAGGCAGGGTGAAGCTTTCTTT

d_gene: NA
j_gene: TRBJ2-3
len: 17
v_gene: TRBV11-2
abundance: once
CDR3aa: CASNLDPVETSTDTQYF
CDR3nt: TGTGCCAGCAACTTAGATCCGGTGGAGACTAGTACAGATACGCAGTATTTT

d_gene: NA
j_gene: TRBJ2-5
len: 12
v_gene: TRBV6-5
abundance: NA
CDR3aa: CASSSQRESQYF
CDR3nt: TGTGCCAGCAGCTCCCAGAGGGAGAGCCAATACTTC

d_gene: NA
j_gene: TRBJ2-3
len: 15
v_gene: TRBV6-1
abundance: NA
CDR3aa: CASSEDDRGLDTQYF
CDR3nt: TGTGCCAGCAGTGAAGACGACAGAGGATTGGATACGCAGTATTTT

d_gene: TRBD2
j_gene: TRBJ2-2
len: 15
v_gene: TRBV29-1
abundance: NA
CDR3aa: CSFGTSAASTGGLFF
CDR3nt: TGCAGCTTTGGGACTAGCGCGGCGAGCACCGGGGGGCTGTTTTTT

d_gene: NA
j_gene: TRBJ1-1
len: 15
v_gene: TRBV29-1
abundance: NA
CDR3aa: CSIVPGWGMNTEAFF
CDR3nt: TGCAGCATTGTCCCGGGATGGGGAATGAATACTGAAGCATTCTTT

d_gene: NA
j_gene: TRBJ2-3
len: 21
v_gene: TRBV4-2
abundance: NA
CDR3aa: CASSQDSGLSAYRFSTDTQYF
CDR3nt: TGTGCCAGCAGCCAAGATTCGGGTCTATCGGCATATCGATTTAGCACAGATACGCAGTATTTT

d_gene: NA
j_gene: TRBJ2-1
len: 14
v_gene: TRBV7-9
abundance: NA
CDR3aa: CASSLPRPEHEQFF
CDR3nt: TGTGCCAGTAGCTTACCCAGACCGGAGCATGAGCAGTTCTTC

d_gene: NA
j_gene: TRBJ2-2
len: 14
v_gene: TRBV6-5
abundance: NA
CDR3aa: CASTPTGAGGELLF
CDR3nt: TGTGCCAGTACCCCCACAGGGGCGGGCGGGGAGCTGCTTTTT

d_gene: TRBD2
j_gene: TRBJ2-1
len: 16
v_gene: TRBV29-1
abundance: once
CDR3aa: CCVEFGSGRIIDEQFF
CDR3nt: TGCTGCGTTGAATTCGGGAGCGGGAGGATAATCGATGAGCAGTTTTTC

d_gene: NA
j_gene: TRBJ1-5
len: 14
v_gene: TRBV7-8
abundance: NA
CDR3aa: CVSNMTAGNQPQHF
CDR3nt: TGTGTCAGCAATATGACAGCGGGAAATCAGCCCCAGCATTTT

d_gene: TRBD2
j_gene: TRBJ2-1
len: 16
v_gene: TRBV29-1
abundance: NA
CDR3aa: CSVKPPGTSGRNEQFF
CDR3nt: TGCAGCGTTAAACCGCCCGGGACTAGCGGGAGGAATGAGCAGTTCTTC

d_gene: TRBD1
j_gene: TRBJ2-3
len: 14
v_gene: TRBV10-3
abundance: NA
CDR3aa: CAVTGTGGTDTQYF
CDR3nt: TGTGCCGTAACCGGGACAGGGGGCACGGATACGCAGTATTTT

d_gene: NA
j_gene: TRBJ2-3
len: 13
v_gene: TRBV12-3/TRBV12-4
abundance: NA
CDR3aa: CASGSRGTDRQFF
CDR3nt: TGTGCCAGCGGTTCGAGGGGCACAGATAGGCAGTTTTTT

d_gene: TRBD1
j_gene: TRBJ1-6
len: 16
v_gene: TRBV4-3
abundance: NA
CDR3aa: CASSSWDRGRSSFLHF
CDR3nt: TGCGCCAGCAGCTCCTGGGACAGGGGAAGGAGTTCATTCCTCCACTTT

d_gene: NA
j_gene: TRBJ1-5
len: 14
v_gene: TRBV6-2/TRBV6-3
abundance: NA
CDR3aa: CGSSYMTPNQPQHF
CDR3nt: TGTGGCAGCAGTTATATGACCCCCAATCAGCCCCAGCATTTT

d_gene: NA
j_gene: TRBJ1-2
len: 12
v_gene: TRBV6-2/TRBV6-3
abundance: NA
CDR3aa: CAISGTNYSYTF
CDR3nt: TGTGCCATCTCCGGGACAAACTATAGCTACACCTTC

d_gene: TRBD1
j_gene: TRBJ2-3
len: 14
v_gene: TRBV12-3/TRBV12-4
abundance: NA
CDR3aa: CAISFTGGGDTHYF
CDR3nt: TGTGCCATCAGTTTCACAGGGGGTGGGGATACGCACTATTTT

d_gene: NA
j_gene: TRBJ2-3
len: 14
v_gene: TRBV12-3/TRBV12-4
abundance: NA
CDR3aa: CASRLTGSRDTQYF
CDR3nt: TGTGCCAGCAGGCTTACAGGTTCGAGGGATACGCAGTATTTT

d_gene: NA
j_gene: TRBJ2-1
len: 13
v_gene: TRBV6-6
abundance: NA
CDR3aa: CTRTSQSYNEQFF
CDR3nt: TGTACCAGGACGAGTCAGTCCTACAATGAGCAGTTCTTC

d_gene: NA
j_gene: TRBJ2-1
len: 14
v_gene: TRBV5-4
abundance: once
CDR3aa: CASSLRDPTNDQFF
CDR3nt: TGTGCCAGCAGCCTCCGTGACCCTACCAATGATCAGTTCTTC

d_gene: NA
j_gene: TRBJ2-7
len: 15
v_gene: TRBV28
abundance: NA
CDR3aa: CASSPTDRTDSEQYF
CDR3nt: TGTGCCAGCAGTCCCACCGACCGGACAGATAGCGAGCAGTACTTC

d_gene: NA
j_gene: TRBJ1-2
len: 12
v_gene: TRBV12-3/TRBV12-4
abundance: NA
CDR3aa: CASSFSGVGYTF
CDR3nt: TGTGCCAGCAGTTTTTCAGGAGTTGGCTACACCTTC

d_gene: NA
j_gene: TRBJ1-1
len: 15
v_gene: TRBV5-6
abundance: NA
CDR3aa: CASSLGGTEAPETFF
CDR3nt: TGTGCCAGCAGCTTGGGTGGGACGGAGGCCCCTGAAACTTTCTTT

d_gene: NA
j_gene: TRBJ2-7
len: 13
v_gene: TRBV4-1
abundance: NA
CDR3aa: CSSSQGYGYEQYF
CDR3nt: TGCTCCAGCAGCCAAGGTTACGGCTACGAGCAGTACTTC

d_gene: NA
j_gene: TRBJ2-1
len: 15
v_gene: TRBV6-2/TRBV6-3
abundance: NA
CDR3aa: CVSRIFLVVGREQFF
CDR3nt: TGTGTCAGCCGAATATTCCTAGTGGTAGGACGAGAGCAGTTCTTC

d_gene: TRBD1
j_gene: TRBJ2-7
len: 15
v_gene: TRBV6-5
abundance: NA
CDR3aa: CASIRTGGGSYEQYF
CDR3nt: TGTGCCAGCATCCGTACAGGGGGCGGTTCCTACGAGCAGTACTTC

d_gene: NA
j_gene: TRBJ1-5
len: 14
v_gene: TRBV10-3
abundance: NA
CDR3aa: CAISERRANQAQHF
CDR3nt: TGTGCCATCAGTGAGCGGAGAGCGAATCAGGCTCAGCATTTT

d_gene: NA
j_gene: TRBJ1-5
len: 16
v_gene: TRBV11-2
abundance: NA
CDR3aa: CASILRGGPTNQPQHF
CDR3nt: TGTGCCAGCATCCTAAGAGGGGGACCGACGAATCAGCCCCAGCATTTT

d_gene: TRBD1
j_gene: TRBJ2-5
len: 13
v_gene: TRBV29-1
abundance: NA
CDR3aa: CSAGTGVSEIQYF
CDR3nt: TGCAGTGCCGGAACAGGGGTTTCGGAGATCCAGTACTTC

d_gene: NA
j_gene: TRBJ1-2
len: 16
v_gene: TRBV11-2
abundance: NA
CDR3aa: CVCSLDGGREILGYTF
CDR3nt: TGTGTCTGCAGCTTAGATGGAGGACGGGAGATCCTGGGCTACACCTTC

d_gene: NA
j_gene: TRBJ1-1
len: 13
v_gene: TRBV6-6
abundance: NA
CDR3aa: CASSRGGTNDAFF
CDR3nt: TGTGCCAGCAGCAGAGGGGGGACTAATGATGCTTTCTTT